These 30 T cell receptor beta chains were all obtained from the same sample, sequenced in a study of cytomegalovirus exposure and HLA in healthy donors. Primers for the PCR totalled 60 Vbeta and 13 Jbeta. Profiled with immunoSEQ multiplex PCR; TCRdb holds only in-frame clones, not every one. Of some 150,000 clones detected, around 69% appear once; the ten largest clones hold 1.3% to 1.5%. Material: PBMCs. These receptors were taken from a man aged 60-69 years in good health and CMV-seronegative.

CDR3 DNA sequence: TGTGCCAGCAGCTTCGGACAGGGCCCCTATAGCAATCAGCCCCAGCATTTT. Its protein is CASSFGQGPYSNQPQHF. This chain links TRBV7-6 with TRBJ1-5; TRBD1 agrees at 8 bases. Germline V gene data show CDR1 as SGHVS and CDR2 as FNYEAQ. V was pared by 3 bases and J by 0 bases, with 7 bases of the junction left unmatched. This CDR3 comprises 17 residues.

This clone was detected once. The chain carries TRBV4-1 and TRBJ2-2; no firm D call. Deletions cut 1 base from V and 1 base from J, with 10 bases between. Germline CDR1 reads MGHRA; CDR2 reads YSYEKL. The CDR3 extends over 16 amino acids. The CDR3 DNA reads as TGCGCCAGCAGCCAAGTTAGCAGCGTGAACACCGGGGAGCTGTTTTTT. This gives the protein CASSQVSSVNTGELFF.

This chain connects TRBV7-8 to TRBJ2-7; TRBD2 agrees at 8 bases. This CDR3 has 16 residues. Germline lookup yields CDR1 SGHVS and CDR2 FQNEAQ. V shed 5 bases, J shed 3 bases, and the junction held 12 bases outside the gene matches. CDR3 DNA sequence: TGTGCCAGCAGCCCCGGGGGGGTCCTCGGGGGCTACGAGCAGTACTTC. Protein product: CASSPGGVLGGYEQYF.

V and J are TRBV6-5 and TRBJ1-2; TRBD1 is a possible D gene (5 bases). CDR3 size: 13 residues. Germline V gene sequence: CDR1 MNHEY, CDR2 SVGAGI. V was cut by 7 bases and J by 2 bases, with 11 bases left in between. The CDR3 region is CASMAGGNYGYTF. CDR3 in DNA: TGTGCCAGCATGGCCGGGGGAAACTATGGCTACACCTTC.

This chain joins TRBV7-2 and TRBJ1-1; no definite D call. CDR3 size: 15 residues. V lost 1 base, J lost 1 base, and 10 bases lay in between. The germline gives CDR1 SGHTA, CDR2 FQGNSA. CDR3 in amino acids: CASSLGSRRNTEAFF. CDR3 nucleotide sequence: TGTGCCAGCAGCTTAGGGTCCCGGAGGAACACTGAAGCTTTCTTT.

This sequence joins TRBV6-4 and TRBJ2-2; 10 nucleotides line up with TRBD2. Germline V gene sequence: CDR1 MRHNA, CDR2 SNTAGT. The CDR3 extends over 16 amino acids. The ends lost 0 bases at V and 4 bases at J; junction bases unmatched: 2. The CDR3 nucleotides are TGTGCCAGCAGTGACTCTAGCGGGGGGCCCACCGGGGAGCTGTTTTTT. Translation gives CASSDSSGGPTGELFF.

The chain is built from TRBV29-1 and TRBJ2-1; 14 positions agree with TRBD2. Germline values: CDR1 SQVTM, CDR2 ANQGSEA. With V trimmed by 2 bases and J by 8 bases, 5 bases remained unmatched. CDR3 length equals 15 residues. CDR3: CSVESGLAGGYEQFF. As DNA, the CDR3 is TGCAGCGTTGAATCTGGACTAGCGGGAGGCTATGAGCAGTTCTTC.

The chain is built from TRBV4-2 and TRBJ2-7, with D possibly matching TRBD2 (7 bases). Deletions cut 0 bases from V and 2 bases from J, with 14 bases between. The CDR3 runs 16 residues. In germline, CDR1 is LGHNA, CDR2 YNFKEQ. The CDR3: CASSQDHGGAPYEQYF. The CDR3 coding sequence is TGTGCCAGCAGCCAAGATCATGGGGGGGCCCCCTACGAGCAGTACTTC.

The gene calls are TRBV9 and TRBJ2-7; TRBD2 matches 11 bases. V lost 3 bases and J lost 2; bases outside the gene matches: 4. Germline loops: CDR1 SGDLS, CDR2 YYNGEE. This CDR3 has 15 amino acids. As DNA, the CDR3 is TGTGCCAGCAGCGGTGGGACTAGCGGTCCCTACGAGCAGTACTTC. It is translated as CASSGGTSGPYEQYF.

The chain links TRBV28 to TRBJ1-1, with 7 bases fitting TRBD1. The CDR3 runs to 16 residues. Germline assignment: CDR1 MDHEN and CDR2 SYDVKM. The trim removed 3 bases at V and 2 bases at J, leaving 9 bases unmatched. CDR3 bases: TGTGCCAGCAGTTTCGCAGGGGGGTCTCAAAACACTGAAGCTTTCTTT. Its translation: CASSFAGGSQNTEAFF.

This clone is a singleton in its sample. The CDR3 reads CASSPGTGGEQFF. As DNA, the CDR3 is TGTGCCAGCAGCCCGGGCACCGGGGGTGAGCAGTTCTTC. The chain uses TRBV11-1 and TRBJ2-1, with a weak D call TRBD2 (6 bases). The germline CDR1 and CDR2 sequences are SGHAT and FQDESV (reference sequence). The CDR3 is 13 residues long. V lost 5 bases to trimming and J lost 9 bases, with 14 bases between them.

Concerning this clone: Distinct nucleotide sequences in the sample also encode this CDR3. The chain combines TRBV27 with TRBJ2-7, with 9 bases lining up with TRBD1. The J segment lost 0 bases and the V segment lost 5 bases, leaving 5 bases of the junction unmatched. Looked up from germline, CDR1 is MNHEY and CDR2 is SMNVEV (reference sequence). The CDR3 runs to 15 residues. The CDR3 DNA is TGTGCCAGCAGTCTGGGACAGGGAGGCTCCTACGAGCAGTACTTC. This translates into CASSLGQGGSYEQYF.

The V gene is TRBV7-2, the J gene TRBJ2-3, with 14 nucleotides matching TRBD2. The V segment lost 5 bases and the J segment 0 bases; nucleotides outside the gene matches: 10. This CDR3 has 19 residues. Germline CDR1 and CDR2: SGHTA and FQGNSA. The DNA for the CDR3 is TGTGCCAGCAGCCGGACTAGCGGGGGGCTCCCTTCTAGCACAGATACGCAGTATTTT. Its translation is CASSRTSGGLPSSTDTQYF.

V usage is TRBV7-9 and J usage is TRBJ2-1; 9 positions match TRBD2. The CDR3 spans 15 residues. J gave up 8 bases and V 5 bases, and 10 bases lay outside the gene matches. Germline V gives CDR1 SEHNR, CDR2 FQNEAQ (reference sequence). The CDR3 spells CASSLRLAVGDEQFF. Written as DNA, the CDR3 is TGTGCCAGCAGCCTTCGACTAGCGGTTGGCGATGAGCAGTTCTTC.

The J gene is TRBJ2-7, the V gene TRBV27; D is perhaps TRBD2 (7 bases). The germline V and J ends were trimmed by 3 bases and 1 base, with 16 bases remaining between them. The CDR3 runs to 16 residues. The germline V gene encodes CDR1 MNHEY and CDR2 SMNVEV (reference sequence). CDR3 in DNA: TGTGCCAGCAGTTTCGGGGGCGCCGGGGGGTCCTACGAGCAGTACTTC. As protein: CASSFGGAGGSYEQYF.

The gene calls are TRBV27 and TRBJ2-7; 7 nucleotides align to TRBD1. Germline V gene sequence: CDR1 MNHEY, CDR2 SMNVEV (reference sequence). This CDR3 is built from 15 residues. J lost 5 bases, V lost 2 bases, and 9 bases had no gene match. CDR3 loop: CASSLPRQGVHEQYF. CDR3 DNA: TGTGCCAGCAGTTTACCACGACAGGGCGTCCACGAGCAGTACTTC.

The gene calls are TRBV5-1 and TRBJ2-5; 11 nucleotides line up with TRBD1. This CDR3 is 16 amino acids long. CDR1 is SGHRS and CDR2 is YFSETQ in the germline V gene. V was pared by 1 base and J by 2 bases, with 4 bases of the junction left unmatched. As DNA, the CDR3 is TGCGCCAGCAGCTTGCGGACAGGGGGCGGACAAGAGACCCAGTACTTC. Encoded protein: CASSLRTGGGQETQYF.

This rearrangement joins TRBV27 to TRBJ2-1, with 8 bases matching TRBD2. CDR1 and CDR2 (germline): MNHEY, SMNVEV (reference sequence). J lost 0 bases, V lost 3 bases, and 7 bases had no gene match. The CDR3 has 17 amino acids. The CDR3 here is CASSFAREVSSYNEQFF. The DNA of the CDR3 is TGTGCCAGCAGTTTCGCGCGGGAGGTGAGCTCCTACAATGAGCAGTTCTTC.

The J gene is TRBJ1-3, the V gene TRBV30; 8 bases align to TRBD1. Germline CDR1 and CDR2: GTSNPN and SVGIG (reference sequence). There are 14 residues in the CDR3. Unmatched junction bases numbered 10, after V lost 5 bases and J lost 7 bases. The CDR3 loop reads CAWADRGNRNTIYF. Here the CDR3 DNA reads TGTGCCTGGGCCGACAGGGGTAATCGGAACACCATATATTTT.

The rearrangement links TRBV11-2 to TRBJ1-3; D remains unclear. The CDR3 totals 14 residues. The V gene's germline CDR1 is SGHAT and CDR2 FQNNGV. Trimming cost V 1 base and J 2 bases, with 6 bases left between them. The chain's CDR3 is CASSLAGPGNTIYF. The CDR3 DNA follows: TGTGCCAGCAGCTTAGCAGGTCCTGGAAACACCATATATTTT.

In its sample, this clone was seen a few times. The genes are TRBV19 and TRBJ1-5; D call uncertain. The CDR3 runs 13 residues. The germline V and J ends were trimmed by 7 bases and 4 bases, with 11 bases remaining between them. CDR1 is LNHDA and CDR2 is SQIVND in the germline V gene (reference sequence). As DNA, the CDR3 is TGTGCCAGTACCCACGGGTGGAATCAGCCCCAGCATTTT. This gives the protein CASTHGWNQPQHF.

The J gene is TRBJ2-5, the V gene TRBV19; 9 nucleotides align to TRBD2. Germline V gene data show CDR1 as LNHDA and CDR2 as SQIVND (reference sequence). CDR3 length: 13 residues. Unmatched junction bases numbered 3, after V lost 5 bases and J lost 5 bases. CDR3 region: CASSVAGVETQYF. CDR3 in DNA: TGTGCCAGTAGTGTAGCGGGAGTGGAGACCCAGTACTTC.

The chain has TRBV29-1 and TRBJ1-2; D remains unclear. CDR1 and CDR2 from the germline V gene are SQVTM and ANQGSEA. This CDR3 is built from 15 residues. Trimming cost V 3 bases and J 1 base, with 15 bases left between them. The CDR3 loop reads CSVDNTVENNYGYTF. The CDR3 bases are TGCAGCGTTGACAATACGGTTGAAAATAACTATGGCTACACCTTC. Full variable domain (rest looked up from reference TRBV29-1 and TRBJ1-2): SAVISQKPSRDICQRGTSLTIQCQVDSQVTMMFWYRQQPGQSLTLIATANQGSEATYESGFVIDKFPISRPNLTFSTLTVSNMSPEDSSIYLCSVDNTVENNYGYTFGSGTRLTVV.

This clone was seen only a few times. The chain recombines TRBV7-2 with TRBJ1-3; D call uncertain. Trimming took off 5 bases at V and 0 bases at J, with 14 bases between the two ends. Germline V lookup: CDR1 SGHTA, CDR2 FQGNSA. The CDR3 runs to 16 residues. The CDR3 here is CASSTGKGSSGNTIYF. The CDR3 coding sequence is TGTGCCAGCAGCACCGGGAAGGGAAGCTCTGGAAACACCATATATTTT.

This clone has just a few counts. For the CDR3, the DNA is TGTGCCAGCAGCAGGACTAGCGGGGTAGACTACGAGCAGTACTTC. Encoded protein: CASSRTSGVDYEQYF. J is TRBJ2-7 and V is TRBV27; the match to TRBD2 covers 12 bases. CDR1 and CDR2 (germline): MNHEY, SMNVEV (reference sequence). The CDR3 runs to 15 residues. With V trimmed by 6 bases and J by 3 bases, 6 bases remained unmatched.

This chain links TRBV5-4 with TRBJ2-7, with 9 positions matching TRBD1. V shed 4 bases and J 5 bases; nucleotides not matched to a gene: 10. This CDR3 has 15 residues. In germline, CDR1 is SGHNT, CDR2 YYREEE (reference sequence). CDR3 coding DNA: TGTGCCAGCAGCAAAGCCGGGACAGGGATCAACGAGCAGTACTTC. This translates into CASSKAGTGINEQYF.

This clone came up once. The gene calls are TRBV9 and TRBJ2-2; D unclear. The CDR3 contains 15 residues. The germline CDR1 and CDR2 sequences are SGDLS and YYNGEE. Trimming removed 0 bases from V and 1 base from J, with 7 bases in between. Here the CDR3 DNA reads TGTGCCAGCAGCGTAGTACCAGAGAACACCGGGGAGCTGTTTTTT. As protein: CASSVVPENTGELFF.

The chain carries TRBV28 and TRBJ1-1; the D gene is possibly TRBD1 (6 bases). The CDR3 is made up of 14 amino acids. V dropped 2 bases and J dropped 4 bases, with 11 bases sitting between them. Looked up from germline, CDR1 is MDHEN and CDR2 is SYDVKM. CDR3 in DNA: TGTGCCAGCAGTTTAGTTAGGGGGGGCACTGAAGCTTTCTTT. Residues: CASSLVRGGTEAFF.

As for this clone: This specimen includes other DNA sequences encoding the same CDR3. This chain connects TRBV7-2 to TRBJ1-2; TRBD1 aligns across 9 bases. J lost 4 bases, V lost 4 bases, and 1 base had no gene match. Germline values: CDR1 SGHTA, CDR2 FQGNSA. The CDR3 contains 13 residues. The CDR3 region is CASSSGQGYGYTF. CDR3 DNA: TGTGCCAGCAGCTCGGGACAGGGCTATGGCTACACCTTC.

J is TRBJ2-1 and V is TRBV4-3, with D tentatively TRBD1 (6 bases). CDR3 length: 13 residues. Germline-derived CDR1 and CDR2 are LGHNA and YSLEER. The V and J ends lost 4 bases and 8 bases respectively, with 12 bases between them. CDR3: CASSPTGYHEQFF. The CDR3 coding sequence is TGCGCCAGCAGCCCAACAGGGTACCATGAGCAGTTCTTC.